This TCR beta chain was observed in a study of spatial heterogeneity in lung cancer. The V gene end was trimmed by 5 bases and the J gene end by 2 bases; junction bases not matched to a gene: 7. This CDR3 contains 15 residues. Germline V lookup: CDR1 DFQATT, CDR2 SNEGSKA (reference sequence). A single record per CDR3 protein comes from TCRdb applying MiXCR to the 5' RACE reads. Found here are tens of thousands of distinct CDR3 sequences, approximately 3.3% of them singletons; the top ten hold 29%. This clonotype was picked up many times. Regarding time point: sample taken at primary tumor resection. Researchers sequenced whole RNA taken from tumor, nontumor lung or frozen PBMC without sorting.

V is TRBV20-1 and J is TRBJ1-5; 9 nucleotides agree with TRBD1. The material sequenced was PBMCs, taken at surgery. This TCR derives from a female donor with early-stage non-small cell lung cancer. Here the CDR3 reads CSAFTGGRGNQPQHF. The CDR3 DNA follows: TGCAGTGCTTTTACAGGGGGCCGAGGCAATCAGCCCCAGCATTTT.